This TCR delta chain was retrieved from a study of γδ T cells in repeated Plasmodium falciparum infection. Across the whole study: Over about 640 days, donors received four mosquito-bite P. falciparum NF54 infections.

Sequencing covered both gamma and delta TCR chains per sample. TCRdb reanalyzed the multiplex PCR reads using CATT. The table has 80,000 to 95,000 delta-chain clones, under 1.5% seen once; the top ten hold more than 7.5%. This clone was detected only a few times. TCRdb's protein for this DNA is that of a much larger clone and differs from the translation at residue 3, likely a read error; the protein shown is the DNA translation. Looked up from germline, CDR1 is GEAIGNYY and CDR2 is EKD. The CDR3 totals 16 residues. Flow sorting of PBMC yielded separate Vgamma9/Vdelta2+ and Vdelta2-negative gammadelta T cell populations for bulk repertoire analysis.

V gene TRDV2 combines with J gene TRDJ1, with 9 positions matching TRDD3. The source of this sequence is a pool of human donors (malaria-infected and uninfected, not separated). The sample consisted of gamma-delta T cells from blood. The CDR3 coding sequence is TGTGCCCGTGACACGTCCTGGGGGATTACCACCGATAAACTCATCTTT. It translates to CARDTSWGITTDKLIF.